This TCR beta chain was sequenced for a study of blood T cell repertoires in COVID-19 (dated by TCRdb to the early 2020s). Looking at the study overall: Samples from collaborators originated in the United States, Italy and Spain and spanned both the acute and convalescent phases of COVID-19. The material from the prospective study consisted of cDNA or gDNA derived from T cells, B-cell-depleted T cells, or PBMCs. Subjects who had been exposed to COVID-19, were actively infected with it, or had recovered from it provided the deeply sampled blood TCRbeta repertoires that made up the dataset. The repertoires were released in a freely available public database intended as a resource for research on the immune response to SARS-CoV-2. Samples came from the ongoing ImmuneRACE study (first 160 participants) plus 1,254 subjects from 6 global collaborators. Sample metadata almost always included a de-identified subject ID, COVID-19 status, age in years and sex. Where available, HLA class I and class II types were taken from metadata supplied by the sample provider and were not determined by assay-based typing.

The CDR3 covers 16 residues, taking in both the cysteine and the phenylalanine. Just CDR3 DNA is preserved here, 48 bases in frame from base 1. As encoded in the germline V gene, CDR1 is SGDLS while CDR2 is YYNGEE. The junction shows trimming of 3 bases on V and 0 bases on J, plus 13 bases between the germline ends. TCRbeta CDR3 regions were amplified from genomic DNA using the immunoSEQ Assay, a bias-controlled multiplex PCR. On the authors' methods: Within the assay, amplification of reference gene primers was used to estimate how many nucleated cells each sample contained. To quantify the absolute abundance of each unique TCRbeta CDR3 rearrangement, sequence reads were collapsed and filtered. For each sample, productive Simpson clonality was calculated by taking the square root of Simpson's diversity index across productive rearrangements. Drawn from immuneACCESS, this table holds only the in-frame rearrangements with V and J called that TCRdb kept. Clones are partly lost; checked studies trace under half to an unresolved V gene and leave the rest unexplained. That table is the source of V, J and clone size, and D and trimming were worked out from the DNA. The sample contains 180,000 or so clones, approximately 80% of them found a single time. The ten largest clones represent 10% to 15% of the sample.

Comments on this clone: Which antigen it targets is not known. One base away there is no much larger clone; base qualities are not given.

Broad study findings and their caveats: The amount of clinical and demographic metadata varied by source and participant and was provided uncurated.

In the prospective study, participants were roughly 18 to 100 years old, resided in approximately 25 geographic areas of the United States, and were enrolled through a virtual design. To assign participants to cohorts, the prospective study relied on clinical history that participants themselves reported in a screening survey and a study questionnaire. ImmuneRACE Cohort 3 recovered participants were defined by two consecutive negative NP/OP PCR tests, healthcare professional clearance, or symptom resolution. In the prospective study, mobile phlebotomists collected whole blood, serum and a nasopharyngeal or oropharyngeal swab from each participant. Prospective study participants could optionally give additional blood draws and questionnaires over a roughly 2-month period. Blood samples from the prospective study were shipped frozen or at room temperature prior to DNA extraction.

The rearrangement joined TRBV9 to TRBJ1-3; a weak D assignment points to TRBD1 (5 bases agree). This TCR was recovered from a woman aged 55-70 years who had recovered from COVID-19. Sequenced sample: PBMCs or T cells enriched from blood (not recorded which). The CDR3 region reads CASSALTGGSGNTIYF. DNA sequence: TGTGCCAGCAGCGCTTTGACGGGGGGCTCTGGAAACACCATATATTTT.